The clone carrying this T cell receptor (beta chain) was seen ten or more times. The antigen is not known. These data originate in a study of spatial heterogeneity in lung cancer. Overall study context: Sequences of the beta chain were consistently detected in greater numbers than alpha-chain sequences. Study results and caveats: Tumor TCRs that were ubiquitous and expanded showed up in blood more at resection than follow-up.

The CDR3 sequence is 13 residues long. Germline-derived CDR1 and CDR2 are LGHNA and YSLEER. V lost 1 base and J 5 bases, leaving 8 bases between the germline ends. Documented time point: sample taken at primary tumor resection. Whole RNA, isolated from tumor, nontumor lung or frozen PBMC, was sequenced without prior sorting. The cohort: roughly 72 early-stage, untreated non-small cell lung cancer patients. The presence of a unique molecular identifier marked each TCR cDNA molecule. TCRdb ran MiXCR on the 5' RACE reads and lists one entry per CDR3 protein. Among about 44,000 distinct CDR3 sequences listed, roughly an eighth were seen once.

Sequenced material: PBMCs, taken at surgery. The source is a male donor with early-stage non-small cell lung cancer. The gene calls are TRBV4-3 and TRBJ1-1, with D uncertain. CDR3 loop: CASSQGHRTEAFF. As DNA, the CDR3 is TGCGCCAGCAGCCAAGGGCATCGGACTGAAGCTTTCTTT.